These 23 T cell receptor beta chains share one sample of origin, sequenced in a study of blood T cells in healthy people across ages. Together with a sample-barcoded 5' primer, a J-beta primer mix was included in a second PCR lasting about 7 to 12 cycles. In TCRdb, the 5' RACE reads were re-called with MiXCR into one record per CDR3 protein. Of around 670,000 distinct CDR3 sequences listed, roughly 31% are singletons. The sequenced sample was blood. Receptors were obtained from an elderly woman in good health.

There are a few counts of this clonotype. Just one base apart from a much larger clone, this may be a read error. The V call is TRBV27, the J call TRBJ1-2; 10 positions match TRBD1. The V gene's germline CDR1 is MNHEY and CDR2 SMNVEV (reference sequence). V lost 0 bases to trimming and J lost 4 bases; unmatched junction nucleotides: 5. The CDR3 totals 16 residues. CDR3: CASSLSRQGARYGYTF. In DNA form, the CDR3 reads TGTGCCAGCAGTTTATCCAGACAGGGGGCTCGCTATGGCTACACCTTC.

This clonotype was found many times. V is TRBV5-5 and J is TRBJ2-3; possible D gene TRBD2, 6 bases. This CDR3 spans 16 amino acids. Germline V lookup: CDR1 SGHKS, CDR2 YYEKEE (reference sequence). V dropped 3 bases and J dropped 3 bases, with 17 bases sitting between them. CDR3 sequence reads: CASSSDPGVWTDTQYF. In DNA form, the CDR3 reads TGTGCCAGCAGCTCGGACCCGGGGGTTTGGACAGATACGCAGTATTTT.

Remarks on this clonotype: It may be a read error: a sequence one base away is much more abundant. In DNA form, the CDR3 reads TGCGCCGGCAGCCAAACGGGACAAAGCCAAGAGACCCAGTACTTC. Protein sequence: CAGSQTGQSQETQYF. The rearrangement joins TRBV4-3 to TRBJ2-4; D possibly corresponds to TRBD1 (6 bases). With the DNA end fitting TRBJ2-5 better, the J assignment may be wrong. CDR1 is LGHNA and CDR2 is YSLEER in the germline V gene. The CDR3 consists of 15 residues.

This clonotype has more than one count but fewer than ten. V gene TRBV7-9 combines with J gene TRBJ2-6, with 13 bases lining up with TRBD2. J was trimmed by 1 base and V by 5 bases; bases with no gene match: 5. Germline-derived CDR1 and CDR2 are SEHNR and FQNEAQ (reference sequence). CDR3 size: 18 residues. CDR3 protein: CASSPTSGGASGANVLTF. DNA for the CDR3: TGTGCCAGCAGCCCAACTAGCGGGGGGGCATCTGGGGCCAACGTCCTGACTTTC. Variable domain in full (rest from reference TRBV7-9 and TRBJ2-6): DTGVSQNPRHKITKRGQNVTFRCDPISEHNRLYWYRQTLGQGPEFLTYFQNEAQLEKSRLLSDRFSAERPKGSFSTLEIQRTEQGDSAMYLCASSPTSGGASGANVLTFGAGSRLTVL.

The chain has TRBV2 and TRBJ1-5; D might be TRBD1 (5 bases). V was trimmed by 7 bases and J by 1 base, leaving 11 bases between them. Per germline, CDR1 SNHLY and CDR2 FYNNEI. The CDR3 totals 14 residues. This CDR3 is CASKPGTSNQPQHF. The CDR3 bases are TGTGCCAGCAAGCCAGGGACGAGCAATCAGCCCCAGCATTTT.

Many counts were recorded for this clonotype. The chain combines TRBV7-9 with TRBJ2-7; TRBD1 aligns across 9 bases. This CDR3 region has 14 residues. V lost 6 bases to trimming and J lost 3 bases; unmatched junction nucleotides: 6. Germline CDR1 is SEHNR and CDR2 is FQNEAQ (reference sequence). CDR3 sequence reads: CASRPGQGIYEQYF. The CDR3 region has the DNA TGTGCCAGCAGGCCGGGACAGGGAATCTACGAGCAGTACTTC. Variable domain in full (rest from reference TRBV7-9 and TRBJ2-7): DTGVSQNPRHKITKRGQNVTFRCDPISEHNRLYWYRQTLGQGPEFLTYFQNEAQLEKSRLLSDRFSAERPKGSFSTLEIQRTEQGDSAMYLCASRPGQGIYEQYFGPGTRLTVT.

Regarding this clonotype: A much bigger clone sits one base away, suggesting this may be a read error. The chain couples TRBV15 to TRBJ2-7; D perhaps matches TRBD1 (5 bases). CDR1 and CDR2 from the germline V gene are LNHNV and YYDKDF (reference sequence). CDR3 size: 15 residues. CDR3 bases: TGTGCCACCAACAGAGATTCAGGGAACTATTACGAGCAGTACTTC. Protein sequence: CATNRDSGNYYEQYF.

This clonotype has a count of ten or more. This chain links TRBV12-3 or TRBV12-4 with TRBJ2-5; a weak D match, TRBD1 (5 bases). The CDR3 runs to 15 residues. The V end lost 5 bases, the J end lost 2 bases, and 15 bases lay between the germline ends. CDR3 residues: CASSRRPGQQETQYF. The CDR3 DNA reads TGTGCCAGCAGTCGCCGCCCAGGGCAGCAAGAGACCCAGTACTTC.

This clonotype was seen many times. This sequence joins TRBV6-1 and TRBJ2-3; TRBD1 agrees at 7 bases. The CDR3 consists of 17 residues. Germline CDR1 is MNHNS and CDR2 is SASEGT. The V gene end was trimmed by 6 bases and the J gene end by 0 bases; junction bases not matched to a gene: 12. CDR3 bases: TGTGCCAGCAGATGGAAGGGGAAGGGGGCCAGCACAGATACGCAGTATTTT. It specifies CASRWKGKGASTDTQYF.

The V call is TRBV29-1, the J call TRBJ1-1, with D hard to call. V lost 3 bases and J lost 8, with 7 bases in between. This CDR3 region has 10 residues. Germline V CDR1 and CDR2: SQVTM, ANQGSEA. DNA for the CDR3: TGCAGCGTTGATTGGCCCGAAGCTTTCTTT. Translation gives CSVDWPEAFF.

This clonotype was seen a handful of times. Just one base apart from a much larger clone, this may be a read error. V and J are TRBV20-1 and TRBJ2-7; D is possibly TRBD2 (5 bases). CDR3 length: 14 residues. The germline gives CDR1 DFQATT, CDR2 SNEGSKA (reference sequence). V lost 3 bases, J lost 2 bases, and 14 bases lay in between. The CDR3 DNA follows: TGCAGTGCTAGGTGGAGGACGGAAGCCTACGAGCAGTACTTC. As protein: CSARWRTEAYEQYF.

In this sample, this clonotype turned up a few times. V is TRBV5-1 and J is TRBJ2-7; no reliable D call. Germline CDR1 reads SGHRS; CDR2 reads YFSETQ. The CDR3 loop spans 12 amino acids. Between the trimmed V and J ends, which lost 5 bases and 7 bases, there was a span of 13 bases. The CDR3 sequence is CASRVGYNEQYF. DNA of the CDR3: TGCGCCAGCAGAGTCGGGTACAATGAGCAGTACTTC.

This clonotype was seen repeatedly, ten times or more. The V and J genes are TRBV7-9 and TRBJ1-2, with D unresolved. The CDR3 is made up of 13 amino acids. Trimming cost V 2 bases and J 8 bases, with 12 bases left between them. The germline V gene has CDR1 SEHNR and CDR2 FQNEAQ (reference sequence). The CDR3 spells CASSLRVSGGYTF. The CDR3 coding sequence is TGTGCCAGCAGCTTAAGGGTCTCCGGGGGCTACACCTTC.

A word on this clonotype: This could be a read error, since a much larger clone is one nucleotide away. The rearrangement links TRBV29-1 to TRBJ2-1, with D possibly being TRBD2 (5 bases). Trimming took off 1 base at V and 13 bases at J, with 11 bases between the two ends. The CDR3 totals 11 residues. CDR1 is SQVTM, CDR2 ANQGSEA, per germline. The CDR3 reads CSVEVGETQFF. In DNA, the CDR3 is TGCAGCGTTGAAGTTGGGGAGACCCAGTTCTTC.

Ten or more counts support this clonotype. The rearrangement links TRBV27 to TRBJ2-5; D is possibly TRBD1 (5 bases). The germline V and J ends were trimmed by 5 bases and 4 bases, with 11 bases remaining between them. Germline V gene data show CDR1 as MNHEY and CDR2 as SMNVEV (reference sequence). The CDR3 sequence is 13 residues long. As DNA, the CDR3 is TGTGCCAGCAGTGGCAGGGTAGGAGAGACCCAGTACTTC. It yields the protein CASSGRVGETQYF.

In its sample, this clonotype was seen many times. The chain links TRBV30 to TRBJ1-2, with 7 bases aligning to TRBD1. The CDR3 consists of 15 residues. V lost 2 bases to trimming and J lost 3 bases; unmatched junction nucleotides: 9. Germline CDR1 GTSNPN, CDR2 SVGIG (reference sequence). CDR3: CAWSFRQGGDYGYTF. In DNA form, the CDR3 reads TGTGCCTGGAGTTTCAGACAGGGAGGTGACTATGGCTACACCTTC.

This clonotype was seen ten or more times. The chain joins TRBV25-1 to TRBJ2-1, with TRBD2 identical over 7 bases. The CDR3 extends over 16 amino acids. Germline V gene data show CDR1 as MGHDK and CDR2 as SYGVNS. The junction had 4 bases not matched to a gene; V was cut back by 1 base and J by 1 base. CDR3 in amino acids: CASSESGGGSYNEQFF. DNA for the CDR3: TGTGCCAGCAGTGAATCTGGGGGGGGGTCCTACAATGAGCAGTTCTTC.

The chain carries TRBV6-2 or TRBV6-3 and TRBJ1-1, with D possibly TRBD1 on 5 matching bases. The CDR3 runs to 14 residues. Germline loops: CDR1 MNHEY, CDR2 SVGEGT. Trimming removed 7 bases at V and 2 bases at J, with 14 bases between. The chain's CDR3 is CASKNGGFNTEAFF. The DNA for the CDR3 is TGTGCCAGCAAGAATGGGGGTTTCAACACTGAAGCTTTCTTT.

Details on this clonotype: This may be a read error: a much more frequent sequence differs by one nucleotide. Without the conserved terminal phenylalanine or tryptophan, this CDR3 likely stems from a read error. The rearrangement uses TRBV28 and TRBJ2-1; no clear D. The DNA end is more similar to TRBJ2-7, so the J call may be wrong. Germline CDR1 is MDHEN and CDR2 is SYDVKM. There are 13 residues in the CDR3. The CDR3 region has the DNA TGTGCCAGCTGCGCCTTATCCTACAATGAGCAGTACTGC. Translating gives CASCALSYNEQYC.

This clonotype was counted at least ten times. This chain connects TRBV6-6 to TRBJ2-3, with D tentatively TRBD2 (7 bases). CDR3 length equals 14 residues. The germline V gene encodes CDR1 MNHNY and CDR2 SVGAGI (reference sequence). The V and J ends lost 7 bases and 1 base respectively, with 12 bases between them. The CDR3 DNA follows: TGTGCCAGCAACCTGCGGGGGCGCACAGATACGCAGTATTTT. Translating gives CASNLRGRTDTQYF.

The V gene is TRBV6-6, the J gene TRBJ2-1; the D gene could be TRBD1 or TRBD2 (6 bases each). The end of the DNA is better explained by TRBJ2-7, so the J call may be wrong. Germline V lookup: CDR1 MNHNY, CDR2 SVGAGI (reference sequence). CDR3 length: 15 amino acids. DNA for the CDR3: TGTGCCAGCAGTCATCGGGGGCCCTCCTACAATGAGCAGTACTTC. It specifies CASSHRGPSYNEQYF.

Only a few counts were recorded for this clonotype. The V gene is TRBV3-1, the J gene TRBJ1-6; possible D gene TRBD1, 5 bases. The CDR3 runs to 13 residues. Germline V gene lookup returns CDR1 LGHDT and CDR2 YNNKEL (reference sequence). V lost 3 bases, J lost 10 bases, and 10 bases lay in between. The CDR3 region is CASSHRDVSPLHF. CDR3 bases: TGTGCCAGCAGCCACCGGGACGTCTCACCCCTCCACTTT.

This clonotype has a count of ten or more. The J gene is TRBJ2-5, the V gene TRBV9; 10 bases fit TRBD2. The germline gives CDR1 SGDLS, CDR2 YYNGEE. The junction had 5 bases not matched to a gene; V was cut back by 5 bases and J by 4 bases. The CDR3 consists of 14 residues. The DNA of the CDR3 is TGTGCCAGCAGTGAGAGCGGGGGGGGAGAGACCCAGTACTTC. Translating it yields CASSESGGGETQYF.